The source of this T cell receptor (beta chain) is a study of naive CD8 T cells in extremely preterm neonates. Regarding the study as a whole: Preterm infants showed shorter CDR3s, fewer N additions and less trimming than older groups.

The method was immunoSEQ multiplex PCR; TCRdb's version includes in-frame clones alone and lacks a portion of them. The sample shows about 7,000 clones, about 98% of them seen only once. Points on this clone: Its antigen is currently unknown.

The J segment lost 7 bases and the V segment lost 5 bases, leaving 7 bases of the junction unmatched. The CDR3 spans 14 residues. Germline assignment: CDR1 LNHDA and CDR2 SQIVND (reference sequence). Peripheral blood came from healthy approximately 16-60 month-old surgical children and healthy nonsmoking adults. Sequenced: naive CD8+ T cells from blood. The clonotype originates from a human donor in good health. This chain connects TRBV19 to TRBJ1-5, with TRBD1 identical over 8 bases. The CDR3, as DNA: TGTGCCAGTAGTTCGCGGACAGGGAACCAGCCCCAGCATTTT. Encoded protein: CASSSRTGNQPQHF.